The 10 T cell receptor beta chains listed next were all sequenced from one sample in a study of blood T cell repertoires in COVID-19 (dated by TCRdb to 2018 to 2020). Library creation used the immunoSEQ multiplex PCR assay. TCRdb's version of the immuneACCESS table is confined to in-frame rearrangements and falls short of the full clone set. An unresolved V gene accounts for under half of the shortfall where checked; the remainder is of unknown origin. The sample table shows some 120,000 clones, and approximately 77% are seen once. Over 6.5% of the sample rests with the top ten. Sequencing was done on a sample of peripheral blood. The receptors derive from a human donor in a cohort sampled during active COVID-19.

The chain has TRBV6-5 and TRBJ2-1; a possible D gene is TRBD2 (5 bases). Between the trimmed V and J ends, which lost 6 bases and 3 bases, there was a span of 12 bases. This CDR3 contains 14 residues. Germline V CDR1 and CDR2: MNHEY, SVGAGI. CDR3: CASRGSDFYNEQFF. The CDR3 DNA reads TGTGCCAGCAGGGGATCGGACTTCTACAATGAGCAGTTCTTC.

This clone has just a few counts. V is TRBV19 and J is TRBJ1-2, with TRBD1 matching over 7 bases. CDR3 length: 13 residues. The J segment lost 4 bases and the V segment lost 5 bases, leaving 4 bases of the junction unmatched. From germline, CDR1 is LNHDA and CDR2 SQIVND (reference sequence). The CDR3 reads CASSPRQGYGYTF. The CDR3 coding sequence is TGTGCCAGTAGTCCCCGACAGGGCTATGGCTACACCTTC. The full variable domain, with the rest looked up from reference TRBV19 and TRBJ1-2, is DGGITQSPKYLFRKEGQNVTLSCEQNLNHDAMYWYRQDPGQGLRLIYYSQIVNDFQKGDIAEGYSVSREKKESFPLTVTSAQKNPTAFYLCASSPRQGYGYTFGSGTRLTVV.

This chain connects TRBV6-1 to TRBJ2-1; 9 bases agree with TRBD2. CDR1 and CDR2 from the germline V gene are MNHNS and SASEGT. V lost 0 bases and J lost 7; bases outside the gene matches: 10. The CDR3 is 17 amino acids. The CDR3: CASSEAGLAGAGNEQFF. Here the CDR3 DNA reads TGTGCCAGCAGTGAAGCAGGATTAGCGGGAGCGGGGAATGAGCAGTTCTTC.

The rearrangement links TRBV13 to TRBJ2-7, with 8 bases fitting TRBD1. Per germline, CDR1 PRHDT and CDR2 FYEKMQ (reference sequence). Trimming removed 2 bases from V and 2 bases from J; junction bases left unmatched: 2. The CDR3 has 14 residues. This CDR3 reads CASSLTGQAYEQYF. CDR3 sequence (DNA): TGTGCCAGCAGCTTAACGGGACAGGCCTACGAGCAGTACTTC.

The chain uses TRBV9 and TRBJ2-6; D may be TRBD2 (6 bases). The CDR3 contains 13 residues. CDR1 SGDLS and CDR2 YYNGEE come from the germline V gene. With 3 bases removed from V and 8 bases from J, the gap between germline ends came to 9 bases. The CDR3 sequence is CASSAGEPNVLTF. The CDR3 DNA reads as TGTGCCAGCAGCGCGGGGGAGCCCAACGTCCTGACTTTC.

The chain recombines TRBV19 with TRBJ2-7; tentative D call: TRBD1 (6 bases). Germline V gene data show CDR1 as LNHDA and CDR2 as SQIVND (reference sequence). The CDR3 is made up of 16 amino acids. V lost 4 bases to trimming and J lost 1 base, with 17 bases between them. CDR3 sequence: CASSTTGRRGSYEQYF. The CDR3 DNA is TGTGCCAGTAGTACAACAGGGCGAAGGGGTTCCTACGAGCAGTACTTC.

The V gene is TRBV4-2, the J gene TRBJ1-2; 9 positions agree with TRBD1. The CDR3 extends over 15 amino acids. V was pared by 0 bases and J by 4 bases, with 3 bases of the junction left unmatched. CDR1 is LGHNA, CDR2 YNFKEQ, per germline. The CDR3, as DNA: TGTGCCAGCAGCCAAGAGAGGACAGGGGCCTATGGCTACACCTTC. Translated: CASSQERTGAYGYTF.

This chain joins TRBV5-6 and TRBJ1-3, with TRBD1 identical over 9 bases. The CDR3 consists of 15 residues. V lost 3 bases to trimming and J lost 1 base; unmatched junction nucleotides: 2. Germline loops: CDR1 SGHDT, CDR2 YYEEEE. The CDR3 coding sequence is TGTGCCAGCAGCTCGGGACAGGGTTCTGGAAACACCATATATTTT. It yields the protein CASSSGQGSGNTIYF.

The chain couples TRBV9 to TRBJ1-2; 9 nucleotides match TRBD1. The V and J ends lost 2 bases and 8 bases, in that order; junction bases with no gene match: 10. The CDR3 has 15 amino acids. The germline CDR1 and CDR2 sequences are SGDLS and YYNGEE. CDR3 region: CASSVGTGPTGGYTF. In DNA form, the CDR3 reads TGTGCCAGCAGCGTTGGGACAGGGCCCACCGGCGGCTACACCTTC. The variable domain in full, with the rest retrieved from reference TRBV9 and TRBJ1-2, is DSGVTQTPKHLITATGQRVTLRCSPRSGDLSVYWYQQSLDQGLQFLIQYYNGEERAKGNILERFSAQQFPDLHSELNLSSLELGDSALYFCASSVGTGPTGGYTFGSGTRLTVV.

This rearrangement joins TRBV7-9 to TRBJ2-5, with D possibly TRBD2 on 6 matching bases. V lost 7 bases, J lost 3 bases, and 15 bases lay in between. The V gene's germline CDR1 is SEHNR and CDR2 FQNEAQ (reference sequence). The CDR3 covers 14 residues. CDR3 nucleotide sequence: TGTGCCAGCACCATTGGGGGGAATAAAGAGACCCAGTACTTC. Amino acid sequence: CASTIGGNKETQYF.